This T cell receptor (beta chain) originates from a study of naive and memory T cell subsets. This clonotype was found a few times. The target antigen is unknown. Study results and limitations: Especially in CD8 cells, naive repertoires contained a few larger clonotypes, possibly CD45RA-re-expressing memory cells.

An equimolar mix of two oligonucleotides served as the beta constant-region primer for TRBC1 and TRBC2. Ligated cDNA was amplified by four rounds of PCR with nested alpha and beta constant-region primers and SP2. A single record per CDR3 protein comes from TCRdb applying MiXCR to the UMI-ligation and nested PCR reads. Altogether 120,000 to 150,000 distinct CDR3 sequences are present, 15% to 25% being singletons, with the ten largest covering roughly 0.6%. From germline, CDR1 is MNHNY and CDR2 SVGAGI (reference sequence). The CDR3 consists of 13 residues. Trimming took off 9 bases at V and 0 bases at J, with 6 bases between the two ends.

The sequenced sample consisted of naive CD8+ T cells from blood. V gene TRBV6-6 combines with J gene TRBJ2-6; no firm D call. The receptor's source is a human donor in good health. The CDR3 is CASEISGANVLTF. The CDR3 DNA reads as TGTGCCAGTGAAATCTCTGGGGCCAACGTCCTGACTTTC.